The 12 T cell receptor beta chains below come from one sample, sequenced in a study of cytomegalovirus exposure and HLA in healthy donors. This PCR relied on a set of 60 Vbeta primers and 13 Jbeta primers. Generated by immunoSEQ multiplex PCR, the TCRdb table keeps only in-frame clones and is missing some. The data show 150,000 to 200,000 clones, 70% to 90% seen once. The specimen sequenced was PBMCs. These receptors all come from a woman aged 18-29 years in good health and CMV-seropositive.

V gene TRBV5-5 combines with J gene TRBJ1-2; D gene uncertain. CDR1 is SGHKS, CDR2 YYEKEE, per germline (reference sequence). The CDR3 totals 14 residues. V was shortened by 1 base and J by 4 bases, with 11 bases between the two germline ends. CDR3 amino acids: CASSLSGGTYGYTF. The CDR3 DNA reads TGTGCCAGCAGCTTGAGTGGCGGAACCTATGGCTACACCTTC.

The chain combines TRBV9 with TRBJ2-6; 9 bases line up with TRBD1. Trimming removed 5 bases from V and 9 bases from J; junction bases left unmatched: 6. The germline V gene encodes CDR1 SGDLS and CDR2 YYNGEE. The CDR3 is made up of 14 amino acids. CDR3 sequence reads: CASRPGQGDNVLTF. The CDR3 DNA reads as TGTGCCAGCAGGCCGGGACAGGGCGACAACGTCCTGACTTTC.

CDR3 DNA: TGTGCCAGCAGCAATAGTATAACCAATGAGCAGTTCTTC. Residues: CASSNSITNEQFF. The rearrangement joins TRBV7-9 to TRBJ2-1; D ambiguous. The CDR3 spans 13 residues. CDR1 and CDR2 (germline): SEHNR, FQNEAQ (reference sequence). Trimming cost V 5 bases and J 6 bases, with 11 bases left between them.

The V call is TRBV9, the J call TRBJ2-1; 9 bases agree with TRBD2. Trimming removed 2 bases from V and 3 bases from J; junction bases left unmatched: 3. The CDR3 sequence is 15 residues long. Per the germline V gene, CDR1 is SGDLS and CDR2 is YYNGEE. The chain's CDR3 is CASSVSGGYYNEQFF. Written as DNA, the CDR3 is TGTGCCAGCAGCGTTAGCGGGGGTTACTACAATGAGCAGTTCTTC.

This chain connects TRBV7-9 to TRBJ2-3; 7 bases line up with TRBD1. CDR3 length: 14 residues. Germline V gives CDR1 SEHNR, CDR2 FQNEAQ (reference sequence). With 5 bases clipped from V and 4 bases from J, the junction kept 6 bases outside the gene matches. DNA of the CDR3: TGTGCCAGCAGCCAAAACAGGGGTTCAGATACGCAGTATTTT. This codes for CASSQNRGSDTQYF.

The chain is built from TRBV5-1 and TRBJ2-5; possibly TRBD1 for D (5 bases). The CDR3 extends over 15 amino acids. The V and J ends lost 4 bases and 6 bases respectively, with 19 bases between them. Germline-derived CDR1 and CDR2 are SGHRS and YFSETQ. The chain's CDR3 is CASSEDNVSGQTQYF. As DNA, the CDR3 is TGCGCCAGCAGCGAGGACAACGTTAGTGGGCAGACCCAGTACTTC.

J is TRBJ2-3 and V is TRBV9, with 9 nucleotides matching TRBD2. Germline CDR1 and CDR2: SGDLS and YYNGEE. The CDR3 contains 16 residues. V was clipped by 0 bases and J by 0 bases; unmatched bases: 2. The CDR3: CASSVGSGGSTDTQYF. CDR3 coding DNA: TGTGCCAGCAGCGTAGGGAGCGGGGGGAGCACAGATACGCAGTATTTT.

This clone has a handful of counts. The CDR3: CASSLEWTSGNIQYF. In DNA, the CDR3 is TGTGCCAGCAGCTTAGAATGGACTAGCGGAAACATTCAGTACTTC. The gene calls are TRBV7-2 and TRBJ2-4; 10 bases line up with TRBD2. The germline CDR1 and CDR2 sequences are SGHTA and FQGNSA. The CDR3 sequence is 15 residues long. Trimming cost V 1 base and J 6 bases; bases outside gene matches: 3.

The rearrangement joins TRBV4-3 to TRBJ2-3; 9 bases agree with TRBD1. Looked up from germline, CDR1 is LGHNA and CDR2 is YSLEER. The CDR3 runs 18 residues. V lost 3 bases, J lost 3 bases, and 13 bases stayed unmatched. As DNA, the CDR3 is TGCGCCAGCAGCCAGAAATGGACGGGACAGGGACGTACAGATACGCAGTATTTT. Amino acid sequence: CASSQKWTGQGRTDTQYF.

The chain has TRBV2 and TRBJ1-2; possibly TRBD1 for D (5 bases). V shed 6 bases and J shed 4 bases, with 15 bases lying between them. Germline V CDR1 and CDR2: SNHLY, FYNNEI. The CDR3 runs 14 residues. CDR3 in amino acids: CASRAGRSTYGYTF. The DNA of the CDR3 is TGTGCCAGCAGAGCGGGACGGAGTACCTATGGCTACACCTTC.

The chain has TRBV11-2 and TRBJ2-6; D is unclear. This CDR3 has 14 amino acids. The V gene lost 5 bases and the J gene lost 0 bases, with 5 bases spanning the gap. Germline V gives CDR1 SGHAT, CDR2 FQNNGV. CDR3 coding DNA: TGTGCCAGCAGCCTGAGCTCTGGGGCCAACGTCCTGACTTTC. Protein: CASSLSSGANVLTF.

This chain connects TRBV15 to TRBJ2-3; possibly TRBD1 for D (6 bases). V lost 1 base to trimming and J lost 6 bases, with 8 bases between them. The length of the CDR3 is 13 residues. From germline, CDR1 is LNHNV and CDR2 YYDKDF (reference sequence). The CDR3 sequence: CATSRGQGDTQYF. As DNA, the CDR3 is TGTGCCACCAGCAGAGGTCAGGGGGATACGCAGTATTTT.